This TCR beta chain emerged from a study of blood T cell repertoires in COVID-19. Turning to the study itself: T cells, B-cell-depleted T cells, or PBMCs provided the cDNA or gDNA that served as material.

Using immunoSEQ multiplex PCR, the repertoire was profiled, and TCRdb retains in-frame clones only, with some absent. The sample lists tens of thousands of clones, around 82% seen once, with roughly 4.6% in the top ten. From germline, CDR1 is SGDLS and CDR2 YYNGEE. V shed 2 bases and J shed 1 base, with 20 bases lying between them. The CDR3 has 18 amino acids. The chain is built from TRBV9 and TRBJ2-3; possible D gene TRBD2, 5 bases. Sequencing was done on a sample of peripheral blood. The TCR sequence derives from a woman aged 70-85 years with acute or convalescent COVID-19. The CDR3 nucleotides are TGTGCCAGCAGCGTGGCCCCTGGCGGAGCGGCTCGCACAGATACGCAGTATTTT. It codes for CASSVAPGGAARTDTQYF. Looking up the rest from reference TRBV9 and TRBJ2-3 gives the full variable domain: DSGVTQTPKHLITATGQRVTLRCSPRSGDLSVYWYQQSLDQGLQFLIQYYNGEERAKGNILERFSAQQFPDLHSELNLSSLELGDSALYFCASSVAPGGAARTDTQYFGPGTRLTVL.